These 32 T cell receptor beta chains share one sample of origin, sequenced in a study of cytomegalovirus exposure and HLA in healthy donors. PCR employed 60 Vbeta and 13 Jbeta primers. Libraries were prepared by immunoSEQ multiplex PCR; TCRdb keeps only in-frame clonotypes and omits some of them. The table for this sample gives more than 110,000 clones. The sequenced sample consisted of PBMCs. The receptor source for this set is a man aged 35-49 years in good health and CMV-seronegative.

This chain uses TRBV6-5 with TRBJ1-1, with a possible D match to TRBD1 (5 bases). Germline CDR1 MNHEY, CDR2 SVGAGI. There are 13 residues in the CDR3. The V and J ends lost 0 bases and 7 bases respectively, with 9 bases between them. The CDR3 coding sequence is TGTGCCAGCAGTTACTCCATGGGGGGTGAAGCTTTCTTT. This encodes CASSYSMGGEAFF.

The chain uses TRBV7-2 and TRBJ2-7; TRBD2 matches at 8 bases. Germline V gene sequence: CDR1 SGHTA, CDR2 FQGNSA. The CDR3 extends over 13 amino acids. V was pared by 5 bases and J by 6 bases, with 6 bases of the junction left unmatched. CDR3 loop: CASSPRGGLEQYF. The DNA for the CDR3 is TGTGCCAGCAGCCCACGGGGGGGCCTCGAGCAGTACTTC. Complete variable domain (other parts from reference TRBV7-2 and TRBJ2-7): GAGVSQSPSNKVTEKGKDVELRCDPISGHTALYWYRQSLGQGLEFLIYFQGNSAPDKSGLPSDRFSAERTGGSVSTLTIQRTQQEDSAVYLCASSPRGGLEQYFGPGTRLTVT.

The chain uses TRBV6-5 and TRBJ1-2; possible D gene TRBD1, 6 bases. The V end was cut by 4 bases, the J end by 7 bases, with 19 bases between. The germline V gene has CDR1 MNHEY and CDR2 SVGAGI. CDR3 length equals 15 residues. The CDR3: CASSSLSQGFGGYTF. The CDR3 bases are TGTGCCAGCAGTTCCCTATCCCAGGGGTTTGGTGGCTACACCTTC.

The chain joins TRBV10-2 to TRBJ1-1; D uncertain. The CDR3 has 15 residues. CDR1 and CDR2 from the germline V gene are WSHSY and SAAADI. Trimming took 0 bases from V and 1 from J, leaving 9 bases between them. In DNA, the CDR3 is TGCGCCAGCAGTGAGTCGTGGCAGGAGAACACTGAAGCTTTCTTT. It specifies CASSESWQENTEAFF.

Concerning this clone itself: The junction does not match germline at one end; this may be a read error. This chain joins TRBV4-2 and TRBJ1-3, with D possibly being TRBD1 (6 bases). The CDR3 extends over 16 amino acids. CDR1 is LGHNA and CDR2 is YNFKEQ in the germline V gene. The CDR3, as DNA: TGTGCCAGCAGCCAAGATCGGGGGGCGGGGGGAAATACCATATATTTT. It specifies CASSQDRGAGGNTIYF.

The chain is built from TRBV28 and TRBJ2-1; 7 bases line up with TRBD2. Germline V lookup: CDR1 MDHEN, CDR2 SYDVKM. J was trimmed by 5 bases and V by 3 bases; bases with no gene match: 7. CDR3 length: 15 residues. The CDR3 nucleotides are TGTGCCAGCAGTTTTCTTGGGAGCGGGGACAATGAGCAGTTCTTC. Its translation is CASSFLGSGDNEQFF.

The rearrangement uses TRBV5-4 and TRBJ2-3; D unresolved. The ends were cut back, 0 bases at V and 1 base at J, with 3 bases in the middle. Germline values: CDR1 SGHNT, CDR2 YYREEE (reference sequence). This CDR3 has 13 amino acids. CDR3 bases: TGTGCCAGCAGCTTGGTCGGCACAGATACGCAGTATTTT. It yields the protein CASSLVGTDTQYF.

This chain joins TRBV11-2 and TRBJ2-3, with 9 nucleotides matching TRBD1. With V trimmed by 3 bases and J by 0 bases, 1 base remained unmatched. Germline V gene sequence: CDR1 SGHAT, CDR2 FQNNGV. The CDR3 extends over 15 amino acids. The CDR3 sequence: CASSLGQGSTDTQYF. In DNA, the CDR3 is TGTGCCAGCAGCTTGGGACAGGGTAGCACAGATACGCAGTATTTT.

The rearrangement joins TRBV4-3 to TRBJ1-6; 8 positions agree with TRBD1. Germline V gene sequence: CDR1 LGHNA, CDR2 YSLEER. The CDR3 has 16 amino acids. V was pared by 0 bases and J by 10 bases, with 8 bases of the junction left unmatched. DNA for the CDR3: TGCGCCAGCAGCCAAGATAGTACAGGGGGATACTCACCCCTCCACTTT. Its translation is CASSQDSTGGYSPLHF.

V is TRBV7-9 and J is TRBJ1-4, with D uncertain. The germline V gene encodes CDR1 SEHNR and CDR2 FQNEAQ (reference sequence). The V end lost 1 base, the J end lost 8 bases, and 11 bases lay between the germline ends. This CDR3 is 14 amino acids long. This chain's CDR3 is CASSLVSGREKLFF. In nucleotides, the CDR3 is TGTGCCAGCAGCTTAGTATCGGGTCGGGAAAAACTGTTTTTT.

The V and J genes are TRBV7-2 and TRBJ2-2, with D perhaps matching TRBD2 (7 bases). Deletions cut 5 bases from V and 6 bases from J, with 16 bases between. The CDR3 loop spans 15 amino acids. Germline V CDR1 and CDR2: SGHTA, FQGNSA. This CDR3 is CASSPGGFGSGELFF. The CDR3 DNA follows: TGTGCCAGCAGCCCGGGGGGCTTCGGATCCGGGGAGCTGTTTTTT.

This sequence joins TRBV9 and TRBJ2-2; TRBD1 matches at 9 bases. V was clipped by 0 bases and J by 7 bases; unmatched bases: 4. Looked up from germline, CDR1 is SGDLS and CDR2 is YYNGEE. CDR3 length: 15 amino acids. CDR3 in amino acids: CASSVGGQGGGELFF. The CDR3, as DNA: TGTGCCAGCAGCGTAGGGGGACAGGGTGGCGGGGAGCTGTTTTTT.

The rearrangement uses TRBV25-1 and TRBJ2-7; 7 bases fit TRBD1. Germline CDR1 reads MGHDK; CDR2 reads SYGVNS. Trimming removed 2 bases from V and 4 bases from J; junction bases left unmatched: 2. The CDR3 runs to 13 residues. This CDR3 is CASSEGRGYEQYF. The CDR3 region has the DNA TGTGCCAGCAGTGAAGGCAGGGGGTACGAGCAGTACTTC.

The chain has TRBV11-2 and TRBJ2-5, with TRBD2 as a possible D gene (5 bases). Germline loops: CDR1 SGHAT, CDR2 FQNNGV. The CDR3 contains 15 residues. Trimming removed 0 bases at V and 5 bases at J, with 13 bases between. The CDR3 coding sequence is TGTGCCAGCAGCTTAGATACTAGTTCCTATGAGACCCAGTACTTC. Amino acids: CASSLDTSSYETQYF. Together with reference TRBV11-2 and TRBJ2-5, the CDR3 gives the full variable domain: EAGVAQSPRYKIIEKRQSVAFWCNPISGHATLYWYQQILGQGPKLLIQFQNNGVVDDSQLPKDRFSAERLKGVDSTLKIQPAKLEDSAVYLCASSLDTSSYETQYFGPGTRLLVL.

A note on this clone: The junction and the germline gene differ at one end; a read error may be behind it. J is TRBJ1-5 and V is TRBV10-2; 7 bases fit TRBD1. Germline-derived CDR1 and CDR2 are WSHSY and SAAADI. The CDR3 covers 13 residues. CDR3 protein: CASNEGQLGPQHF. The CDR3 nucleotides read TGCGCCAGCAATGAGGGACAGCTGGGGCCCCAGCATTTT.

The chain combines TRBV19 with TRBJ2-1; D perhaps matches TRBD2 (6 bases). This CDR3 comprises 14 residues. CDR1 and CDR2 from the germline V gene are LNHDA and SQIVND (reference sequence). V dropped 6 bases and J dropped 8 bases, with 17 bases sitting between them. CDR3 residues: CASSQQSGVDEQFF. For the CDR3, the DNA is TGTGCCAGTAGCCAGCAGTCGGGGGTGGATGAGCAGTTCTTC.

The chain uses TRBV29-1 and TRBJ2-7; maybe TRBD1 (5 bases). Trimming took off 4 bases at V and 2 bases at J, with 9 bases between the two ends. The V gene's germline CDR1 is SQVTM and CDR2 ANQGSEA. The CDR3 loop spans 12 amino acids. CDR3 in DNA: TGCAGCGTTGTTCAGGGCCCCTACGAGCAGTACTTC. It yields the protein CSVVQGPYEQYF.

The rearrangement links TRBV6-6 to TRBJ1-2, with a tentative D call TRBD1 (6 bases). Germline assignment: CDR1 MNHNY and CDR2 SVGAGI (reference sequence). Trimming took 6 bases from V and 2 from J, leaving 10 bases between them. The CDR3 consists of 13 residues. As DNA, the CDR3 is TGTGCCAGCAGCCGCCAGGGGAACTATGGCTACACCTTC. Its translation: CASSRQGNYGYTF.

The gene calls are TRBV6-5 and TRBJ1-1; D gene ambiguous. CDR1 is MNHEY, CDR2 SVGAGI, per germline. Trimming pared 2 bases from V and 8 bases from J, leaving 12 bases between. The CDR3 has 13 amino acids. This CDR3 is CASSYEPRLEAFF. DNA of the CDR3: TGTGCCAGCAGTTACGAACCGCGGCTGGAAGCTTTCTTT.

The chain recombines TRBV9 with TRBJ2-7; a possible D gene is TRBD1 (6 bases). This CDR3 has 15 amino acids. V gave up 0 bases and J gave up 2 bases, with 12 bases separating them. Germline V CDR1 and CDR2: SGDLS, YYNGEE. In DNA form, the CDR3 reads TGTGCCAGCAGCGTAGGCGGGCAGGGGACCTACGAGCAGTACTTC. Its translation is CASSVGGQGTYEQYF.

This chain links TRBV7-2 with TRBJ1-1; 7 bases align to TRBD1. CDR3 length equals 14 residues. Trimming took 5 bases from V and 2 from J; bases not matched to a gene: 5. Per the germline V gene, CDR1 is SGHTA and CDR2 is FQGNSA. The CDR3 is CASSPWDSNTEAFF. CDR3 nucleotide sequence: TGTGCCAGCAGCCCCTGGGACAGCAACACTGAAGCTTTCTTT.

With regard to this clone: Other DNA sequences in the sample encode the same CDR3. The chain recombines TRBV10-1 with TRBJ2-7; 9 nucleotides align to TRBD2. V dropped 5 bases and J dropped 0; count of bases not matched to a gene: 8. Germline V gene data show CDR1 as WNHNN and CDR2 as SYGVQD (reference sequence). The CDR3 length is 16 residues. The CDR3 coding sequence is TGCGCCAGCAGTCTCGAGCGGGGGGCCACCTCCTACGAGCAGTACTTC. Protein: CASSLERGATSYEQYF.

The rearrangement links TRBV5-1 to TRBJ2-3; D gene ambiguous. Germline V gene data show CDR1 as SGHRS and CDR2 as YFSETQ. This CDR3 spans 14 amino acids. Trimming removed 3 bases at V and 2 bases at J, with 10 bases between. CDR3 sequence (DNA): TGCGCCAGCAGCTCCCTCCTAAACACAGATACGCAGTATTTT. It yields the protein CASSSLLNTDTQYF.

This sequence joins TRBV5-6 and TRBJ2-2, with D possibly TRBD1 on 5 matching bases. Trimming removed 0 bases from V and 6 bases from J, with 6 bases in between. CDR3 length: 13 residues. Germline loops: CDR1 SGHDT, CDR2 YYEEEE. The CDR3 region is CASSLAGPGELFF. CDR3 nucleotide sequence: TGTGCCAGCAGCTTGGCAGGGCCCGGGGAGCTGTTTTTT. Drawing the rest from reference TRBV5-6 and TRBJ2-2, the complete variable domain is DAGVTQSPTHLIKTRGQQVTLRCSPKSGHDTVSWYQQALGQGPQFIFQYYEEEERQRGNFPDRFSGHQFPNYSSELNVNALLLGDSALYLCASSLAGPGELFFGEGSRLTVL.

The chain is built from TRBV6-6 and TRBJ1-5, with 7 nucleotides matching TRBD1. The CDR3 is 14 residues long. J gave up 6 bases and V 2 bases, and 4 bases lay outside the gene matches. Germline lookup yields CDR1 MNHNY and CDR2 SVGAGI (reference sequence). The CDR3, as DNA: TGTGCCAGCAGTTACGGGGCAGGGGGTCAGCCCCAGCATTTT. Encoded protein: CASSYGAGGQPQHF.

The gene calls are TRBV28 and TRBJ2-7; 7 positions match TRBD1. CDR1 MDHEN and CDR2 SYDVKM come from the germline V gene. This CDR3 contains 18 residues. J gave up 0 bases and V 1 base, and 12 bases lay outside the gene matches. The CDR3 DNA reads TGTGCCAGCAGTTTATCCGGGACAGATTCCCTCTACTCCTACGAGCAGTACTTC. It specifies CASSLSGTDSLYSYEQYF.

V is TRBV21-1 and J is TRBJ2-7; the D call TRBD2 from the table was never checked on the DNA. TRBV21-1 is labeled a pseudogene. The CDR3 contains 17 residues. CDR3 sequence reads: CASSSPGRLAPTYEQYF. In DNA form, the CDR3 reads TGTGCCAGCAGCAGCCCGGGACGCCTAGCGCCCACCTACGAGCAGTACTTC.

The rearrangement joins TRBV28 to TRBJ1-4; a weak D match, TRBD1 (6 bases). CDR1 MDHEN and CDR2 SYDVKM come from the germline V gene. The CDR3 is 13 residues long. V was clipped by 5 bases and J by 8 bases, with 12 bases between them. The CDR3 loop is CASSLYTGEKLFF. The CDR3 region has the DNA TGTGCCAGCAGTCTCTATACAGGGGAAAAACTGTTTTTT. Full variable domain (missing parts from reference TRBV28 and TRBJ1-4): DVKVTQSSRYLVKRTGEKVFLECVQDMDHENMFWYRQDPGLGLRLIYFSYDVKMKEKGDIPEGYSVSREKKERFSLILESASTNQTSMYLCASSLYTGEKLFFGSGTQLSVL.

The chain carries TRBV29-1 and TRBJ2-6; 7 nucleotides line up with TRBD2. Trimming cost V 5 bases and J 0 bases; bases outside gene matches: 4. Germline V lookup: CDR1 SQVTM, CDR2 ANQGSEA. The CDR3 runs 15 residues. The CDR3 protein is CSVYGEGSGANVLTF. The CDR3 DNA sequence: TGCAGCGTTTACGGGGAGGGCTCTGGGGCCAACGTCCTGACTTTC.

The V gene is TRBV6-9, the J gene TRBJ1-4; 7 bases line up with TRBD1. The CDR3 is 16 amino acids. Per germline, CDR1 MNHGY and CDR2 SVAAGI. With 0 bases clipped from V and 8 bases from J, the junction kept 9 bases outside the gene matches. Written as DNA, the CDR3 is TGTGCCAGCAGTTATTCCCCGACAGGGTTTCGCGAAAAACTGTTTTTT. This codes for CASSYSPTGFREKLFF.

The J gene is TRBJ2-1, the V gene TRBV19, with TRBD2 matching over 7 bases. The trim removed 3 bases at V and 7 bases at J, leaving 9 bases unmatched. Germline CDR1 LNHDA, CDR2 SQIVND (reference sequence). This CDR3 spans 15 amino acids. The CDR3 region is CASSIRGEGTNEQFF. In DNA form, the CDR3 reads TGTGCCAGTAGTATCCGGGGGGAGGGTACGAATGAGCAGTTCTTC.

The chain combines TRBV5-1 with TRBJ2-1, with a tentative D call TRBD1 (5 bases). V lost 7 bases, J lost 5 bases, and 19 bases lay in between. CDR3 size: 15 residues. CDR1 and CDR2 (germline): SGHRS, YFSETQ. CDR3 residues: CASPPVGRAHNEQFF. In DNA form, the CDR3 reads TGCGCCAGCCCCCCAGTGGGCAGGGCCCACAATGAGCAGTTCTTC.